This TCR beta chain was sequenced in a study of vaccination and CD4 T cells after COVID-19. Across the study: Collection of post-COVID samples occurred a median around 94 days after diagnosis, spanning a range of 35 to 161. Typically, post-vaccine samples were obtained a median approximately 74 days after dose two, within a range of 14 to 241. For control cultures, the treatment was a CEFX pool, an HIV-1 Nef pool, or no peptide.

CDR1 is MGHRA, CDR2 YSYEKL, per germline. The CDR3 is 17 amino acids. Trimming removed 0 bases at V and 5 bases at J, with 16 bases between. The Oncomine TCR Beta short-read assay was applied to DNA of cultured CD4+ T cells. TCRdb passed the PCR reads through MiXCR, listing each CDR3 protein once. Of some 13,000 distinct CDR3 sequences listed, around half are singletons. A word on this clonotype: Its antigen is not identified.

The treatment: approximately 10-day PBMC culture with coronavirus spike peptide pools or control peptides (ViraFEST assay). ViraFEST used peptide pools to expand antigen-specific T cells before TCR sequencing. The origin of this receptor is a human donor who had recovered from COVID-19. The chain joins TRBV4-1 to TRBJ2-2; possibly TRBD2 for D (6 bases). Sequenced sample: CD4+ T cells from blood, cultured in vitro. CDR3 coding DNA: TGCGCCAGCAGCCAAGAAGTCCCGGCCGGAGGGACCGGGGAGCTGTTTTTT. Translated, it gives CASSQEVPAGGTGELFF.